This T cell receptor (beta chain) was sequenced during a study of control samples from healthy donors and cancer patients. The table came from immunoSEQ multiplex PCR; TCRdb's copy has only in-frame clones and leaves some out. This sample has fewer than 200,000 clones, with roughly 95% found just once. The CDR3 is 13 amino acids. Germline CDR1 LNHNV, CDR2 YYDKDF (reference sequence). Trimming left V 2 bases short and J 4 bases short, with 9 bases between. The V and J genes are TRBV15 and TRBJ2-7; D unresolved. The specimen was blood. This clonotype was sampled from a woman under 40 in good health. CDR3 loop: CATSRQMGYEQYF. DNA of the CDR3: TGTGCCACCAGCAGACAGATGGGGTACGAGCAGTACTTC. The full variable domain, completed using reference TRBV15 and TRBJ2-7, is DAMVIQNPRYQVTQFGKPVTLSCSQTLNHNVMYWYQQKSSQAPKLLFHYYDKDFNNEADTPDNFQSRRPNTSFCFLDIRSPGLGDTAMYLCATSRQMGYEQYFGPGTRLTVT.